The present T cell receptor (beta chain) was sequenced within a study of blood T cell repertoires in COVID-19. Study background: The study drew acute and convalescent COVID-19 samples from the United States, Italy and Spain. Sample material is recorded as cDNA or gDNA derived from T cells, B-cell-depleted T cells, or PBMCs.

Original analysis: Nucleated cell number was recorded as an estimate derived from reference gene primer amplification. Sequencing used immunoSEQ multiplex PCR; TCRdb keeps in-frame clones, though not all of them. Clonal size and the V and J genes are those of that table, whereas D and trimming came from the DNA. The sample yields around 200,000 clones, about 86% seen once. The CDR3 totals 12 residues. V shed 7 bases and J shed 5 bases, with 13 bases lying between them. Germline lookup yields CDR1 SGHDT and CDR2 YYEEEE. The sample taken for sequencing was peripheral blood. This sequence originates from a middle-aged man with active or convalescent COVID-19. The V call is TRBV5-6, the J call TRBJ2-7; maybe TRBD2 (6 bases). CDR3 in DNA: TGTGCCAGCTCCCCCCCGGGGGACGAGCAGTACTTC. It specifies CASSPPGDEQYF.